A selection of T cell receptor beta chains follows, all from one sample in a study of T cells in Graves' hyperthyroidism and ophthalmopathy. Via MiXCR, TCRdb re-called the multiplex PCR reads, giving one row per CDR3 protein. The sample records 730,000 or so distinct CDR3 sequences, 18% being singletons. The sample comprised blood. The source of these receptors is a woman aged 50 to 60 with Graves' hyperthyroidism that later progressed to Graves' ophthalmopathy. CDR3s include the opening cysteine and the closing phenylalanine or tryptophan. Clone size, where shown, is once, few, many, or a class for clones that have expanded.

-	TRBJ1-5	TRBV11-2	CASSRGPGGNQPQHF
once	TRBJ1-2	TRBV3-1	CASSRGRGYGYTF
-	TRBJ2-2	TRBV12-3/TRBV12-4	CASSLKSWGTGELFF
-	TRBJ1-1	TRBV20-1	CSASRPIMNTEAFF
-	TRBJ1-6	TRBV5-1	CASSYIPRVSSYNSPLHF
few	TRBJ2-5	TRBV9	CACSAGGETQYF
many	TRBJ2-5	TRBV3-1	CASSQVTPGGGQETQYF
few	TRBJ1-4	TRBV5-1	CASTRTGSAWRQEKLFF
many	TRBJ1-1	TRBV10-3	CAISAYGFGNTEAFF
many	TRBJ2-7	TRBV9	CASSADGLYEQYF
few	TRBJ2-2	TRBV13	CASSPWDSGSTGELFF
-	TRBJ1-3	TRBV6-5	CASSYDLGDGSGNTIYF
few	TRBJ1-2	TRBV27	CASSLSGTGSAWYGYTF
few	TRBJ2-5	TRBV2	CASRGGGLATQYF
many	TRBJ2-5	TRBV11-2	CASSLGLAGGRETQYF
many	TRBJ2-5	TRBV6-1	CASSATAGGGETQYF
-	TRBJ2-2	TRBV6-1	CASSPAEGANTGELFF
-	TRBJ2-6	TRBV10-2	CASKRGGPGANVLTF
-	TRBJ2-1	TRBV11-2	CASSYRDRGPYEQFF
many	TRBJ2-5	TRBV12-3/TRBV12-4	CASSDGAIKETQYF
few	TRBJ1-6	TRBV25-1	CASSPRQGASYNSPLHF
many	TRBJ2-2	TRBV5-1	CASSLGSTGELFF
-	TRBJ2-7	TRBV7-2	CASSPPLVYEQYF
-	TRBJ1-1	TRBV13	CASSRGTGLSEAFF
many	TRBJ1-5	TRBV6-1	CASSKLGGVDQPQHF
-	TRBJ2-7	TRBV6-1	CASSTPFSQGGMNEQYF
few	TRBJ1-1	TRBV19	CASSSTGDGTEAFF
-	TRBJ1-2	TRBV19	CASSIGQGNGYTF
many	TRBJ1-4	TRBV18	CASSPRDRDATNEKLFF
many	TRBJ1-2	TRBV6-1	CASSLRQGTGGYTF
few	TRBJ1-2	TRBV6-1	CATGGGRGNYGYTF
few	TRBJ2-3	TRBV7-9	CASSSGQGVSTDTQYF
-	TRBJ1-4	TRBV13	CASSLGGQAEKLFF